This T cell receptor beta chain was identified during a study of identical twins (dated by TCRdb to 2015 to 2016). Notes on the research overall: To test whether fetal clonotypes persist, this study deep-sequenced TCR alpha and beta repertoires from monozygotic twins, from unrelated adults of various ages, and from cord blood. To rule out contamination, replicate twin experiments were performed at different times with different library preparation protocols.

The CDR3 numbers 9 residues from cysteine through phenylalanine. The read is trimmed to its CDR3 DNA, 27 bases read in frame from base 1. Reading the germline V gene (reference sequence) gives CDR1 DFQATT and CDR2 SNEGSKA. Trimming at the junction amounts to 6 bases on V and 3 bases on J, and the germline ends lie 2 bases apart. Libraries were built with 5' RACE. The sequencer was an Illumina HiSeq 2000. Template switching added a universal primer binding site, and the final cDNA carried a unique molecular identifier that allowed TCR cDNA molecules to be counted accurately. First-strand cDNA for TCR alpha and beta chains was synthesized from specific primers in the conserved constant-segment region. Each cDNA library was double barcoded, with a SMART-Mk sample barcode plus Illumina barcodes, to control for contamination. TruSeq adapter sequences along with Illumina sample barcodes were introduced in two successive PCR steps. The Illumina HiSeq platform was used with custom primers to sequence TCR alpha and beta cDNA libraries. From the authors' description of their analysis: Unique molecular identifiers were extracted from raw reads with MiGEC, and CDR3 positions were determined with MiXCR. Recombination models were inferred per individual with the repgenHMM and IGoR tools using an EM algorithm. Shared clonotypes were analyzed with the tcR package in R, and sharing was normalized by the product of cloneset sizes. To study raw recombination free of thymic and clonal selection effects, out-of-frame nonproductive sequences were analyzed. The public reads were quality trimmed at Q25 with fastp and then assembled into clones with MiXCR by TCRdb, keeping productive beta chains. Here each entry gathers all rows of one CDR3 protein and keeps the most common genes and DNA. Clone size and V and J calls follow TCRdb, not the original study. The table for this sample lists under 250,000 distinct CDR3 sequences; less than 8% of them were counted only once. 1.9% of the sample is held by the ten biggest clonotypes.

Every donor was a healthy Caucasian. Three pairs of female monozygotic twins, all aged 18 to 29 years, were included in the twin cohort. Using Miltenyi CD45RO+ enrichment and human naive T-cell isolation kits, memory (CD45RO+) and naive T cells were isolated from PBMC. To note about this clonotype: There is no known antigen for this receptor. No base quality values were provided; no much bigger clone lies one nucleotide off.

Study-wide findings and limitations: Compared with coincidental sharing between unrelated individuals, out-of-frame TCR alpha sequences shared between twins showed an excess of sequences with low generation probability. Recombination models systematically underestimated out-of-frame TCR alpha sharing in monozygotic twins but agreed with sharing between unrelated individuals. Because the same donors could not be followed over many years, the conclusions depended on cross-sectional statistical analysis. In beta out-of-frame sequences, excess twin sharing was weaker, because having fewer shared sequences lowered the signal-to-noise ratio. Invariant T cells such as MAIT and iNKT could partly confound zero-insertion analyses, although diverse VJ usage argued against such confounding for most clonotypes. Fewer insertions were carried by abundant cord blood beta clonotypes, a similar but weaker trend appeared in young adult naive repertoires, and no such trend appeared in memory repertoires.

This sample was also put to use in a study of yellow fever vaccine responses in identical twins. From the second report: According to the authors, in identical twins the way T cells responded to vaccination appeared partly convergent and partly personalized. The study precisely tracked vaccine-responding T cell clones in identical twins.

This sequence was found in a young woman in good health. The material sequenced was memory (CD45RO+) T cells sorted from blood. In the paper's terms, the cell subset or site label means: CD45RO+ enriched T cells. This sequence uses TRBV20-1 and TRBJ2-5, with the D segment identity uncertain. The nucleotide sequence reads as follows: TGCAGTGCCGAAGAGACCCAGTACTTC. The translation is CSAEETQYF.